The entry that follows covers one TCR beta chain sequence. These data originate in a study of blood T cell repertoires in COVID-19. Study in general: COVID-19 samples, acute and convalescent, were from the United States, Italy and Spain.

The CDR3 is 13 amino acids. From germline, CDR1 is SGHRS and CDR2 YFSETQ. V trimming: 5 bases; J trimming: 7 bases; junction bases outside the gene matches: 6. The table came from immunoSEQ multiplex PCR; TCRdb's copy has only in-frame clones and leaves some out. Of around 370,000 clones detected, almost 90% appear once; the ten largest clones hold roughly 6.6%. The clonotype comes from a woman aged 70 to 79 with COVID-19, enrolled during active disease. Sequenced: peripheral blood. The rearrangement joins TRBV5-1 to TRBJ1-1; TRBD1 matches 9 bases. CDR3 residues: CASSSGQGLEAFF. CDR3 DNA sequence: TGCGCCAGCAGTTCGGGACAGGGCCTTGAAGCTTTCTTT.